The 22 T cell receptor beta chains below come from one sample, sequenced in a study of shared clonotypes between healthy human individuals. The repertoire was sequenced with immunoSEQ multiplex PCR; TCRdb's copy has only in-frame clones and lacks some. The sample carries 2 million to 2.5 million clones, approximately 90% recorded once. Material for sequencing was naive CD4+ T cells from PBMCs. Described subset: CD45RA+ positively selected. These TCRs come from a man younger than 30 in good health. Some clones in this sample may be carry-over from other donors' samples.

The V gene is TRBV10-3, the J gene TRBJ2-7, with D possibly being TRBD2 (6 bases). Per the germline V gene, CDR1 is ENHRY and CDR2 is SYGVKD. V was clipped by 8 bases and J by 0 bases, with 17 bases between them. The CDR3 consists of 15 residues. The CDR3 sequence is CAIGAGSGSSYEQYF. The CDR3 nucleotides read TGTGCCATCGGGGCGGGTAGCGGTAGCTCCTACGAGCAGTACTTC.

V and J are TRBV18 and TRBJ2-1, with 12 positions matching TRBD2. V dropped 2 bases and J dropped 7; count of bases not matched to a gene: 15. CDR3 size: 19 residues. Looked up from germline, CDR1 is KGHSH and CDR2 is LQKENI. Here the CDR3 reads CASSPSWTSGITQKNEQFF. The DNA of the CDR3 is TGTGCCAGCTCACCATCTTGGACTAGCGGGATAACCCAAAAGAATGAGCAGTTCTTC.

This clone appeared a few times. The CDR3 region has the DNA TGTGCCAGCAGCTCCCCGGGACAGGGGTTCCACGAGCAGTACTTC. Amino acids: CASSSPGQGFHEQYF. J is TRBJ2-7 and V is TRBV5-5, with TRBD1 matching 10 bases. V lost 3 bases, J lost 5 bases, and 8 bases stayed unmatched. The CDR3 contains 15 residues. Germline loops: CDR1 SGHKS, CDR2 YYEKEE (reference sequence).

Notes on this clone: Other DNA sequences in the same sample also yield this CDR3. The chain recombines TRBV2 with TRBJ2-7; a weak D match, TRBD1 (6 bases). Germline-derived CDR1 and CDR2 are SNHLY and FYNNEI. The CDR3 runs 14 residues. V was pared by 3 bases and J by 0 bases, with 9 bases between. The CDR3, as DNA: TGTGCCAGCAGTGACCAGGGGACCTCCTACGAGCAGTACTTC. Translation gives CASSDQGTSYEQYF.

The gene calls are TRBV7-3 and TRBJ2-7; 8 bases map to TRBD1. Per the germline V gene, CDR1 is SGHTA and CDR2 is FQGTGA. After removal of 5 bases from V and 2 bases from J, the junction contained 8 bases not matched to a gene. The CDR3 is made up of 15 amino acids. CDR3 bases: TGTGCCAGCAGCCCCCCCGGGACAGGCGCCTACGAGCAGTACTTC. It is translated as CASSPPGTGAYEQYF.

V usage is TRBV7-2 and J usage is TRBJ2-2; D gene unclear. V was pared by 5 bases and J by 4 bases, with 8 bases between. This CDR3 contains 13 residues. Germline loops: CDR1 SGHTA, CDR2 FQGNSA. The CDR3 sequence is CASSRYGTGELFF. For the CDR3, the DNA is TGTGCCAGCAGCCGCTACGGCACCGGGGAGCTGTTTTTT.

J is TRBJ1-3 and V is TRBV25-1; D is undetermined. Trimming shortened V by 4 bases and J by 2 bases, and 6 bases separated the two germline ends. The germline gives CDR1 MGHDK, CDR2 SYGVNS. The length of the CDR3 is 13 residues. The CDR3 region is CASSALPGNTIYF. The CDR3 DNA follows: TGTGCCAGCAGTGCCTTGCCTGGAAACACCATATATTTT.

The count of this clone is one. The chain has TRBV7-9 and TRBJ2-5; 14 bases map to TRBD2. The CDR3 runs 17 residues. After removal of 1 base from V and 5 bases from J, the junction contained 6 bases not matched to a gene. Germline CDR1 and CDR2: SEHNR and FQNEAQ (reference sequence). In nucleotides, the CDR3 is TGTGCCAGCAGCTTAGGGGGGACTAGCGGGAGACGGGAGACCCAGTACTTC. Translating gives CASSLGGTSGRRETQYF.

The rearrangement links TRBV27 to TRBJ1-1; D possibly corresponds to TRBD1 (5 bases). Germline CDR1 MNHEY, CDR2 SMNVEV (reference sequence). Trimming shortened V by 7 bases and J by 5 bases, and 20 bases separated the two germline ends. The CDR3 extends over 15 amino acids. The CDR3 nucleotides are TGTGCCAGCACCCGGGCAGTGGCGGGGACGACTGAAGCTTTCTTT. Protein product: CASTRAVAGTTEAFF.

The rearrangement links TRBV19 to TRBJ2-7, with 12 bases that match TRBD2. CDR3 length: 15 amino acids. Germline CDR1 and CDR2: LNHDA and SQIVND (reference sequence). The ends lost 4 bases at V and 2 bases at J; junction bases unmatched: 3. CDR3 loop: CASSSGTSGPYEQYF. CDR3 nucleotide sequence: TGTGCCAGTAGTAGCGGGACTAGCGGGCCCTACGAGCAGTACTTC.

The chain couples TRBV6-5 to TRBJ2-5; 7 bases line up with TRBD1. V shed 6 bases and J 4 bases; nucleotides not matched to a gene: 8. This CDR3 has 14 amino acids. The V gene's germline CDR1 is MNHEY and CDR2 SVGAGI. Written as DNA, the CDR3 is TGTGCCAGCAGAAGGGGGCTGGGGGTAGAGACCCAGTACTTC. It yields the protein CASRRGLGVETQYF.

In this sample, this clone turned up once. The V and J genes are TRBV9 and TRBJ2-2; 8 nucleotides match TRBD1. CDR1 is SGDLS, CDR2 YYNGEE, per germline. V shed 5 bases, J shed 6 bases, and the junction held 12 bases outside the gene matches. This CDR3 comprises 16 residues. The CDR3 loop reads CASSPRAGGAPGELFF. DNA of the CDR3: TGTGCCAGCAGTCCGCGGGCAGGGGGCGCCCCCGGGGAGCTGTTTTTT.

This chain links TRBV28 with TRBJ1-5; 7 bases line up with TRBD1. This CDR3 has 18 residues. V lost 1 base to trimming and J lost 5 bases; unmatched junction nucleotides: 14. The germline V gene has CDR1 MDHEN and CDR2 SYDVKM. CDR3 region: CASSLYRQGGRVDQPQHF. In nucleotides, the CDR3 is TGTGCCAGCAGTTTATACCGTCAGGGGGGGCGCGTCGATCAGCCCCAGCATTTT. The whole variable domain, remainder taken from reference TRBV28 and TRBJ1-5, is DVKVTQSSRYLVKRTGEKVFLECVQDMDHENMFWYRQDPGLGLRLIYFSYDVKMKEKGDIPEGYSVSREKKERFSLILESASTNQTSMYLCASSLYRQGGRVDQPQHFGDGTRLSIL.

The J gene is TRBJ2-7, the V gene TRBV7-6, with D possibly being TRBD1 (5 bases). This CDR3 is built from 13 residues. From germline, CDR1 is SGHVS and CDR2 FNYEAQ. Trimming removed 1 base from V and 5 bases from J, with 9 bases in between. CDR3: CASSLGQGNEQYF. Written as DNA, the CDR3 is TGTGCCAGCAGCTTAGGGCAGGGAAACGAGCAGTACTTC.

The rearrangement uses TRBV5-4 and TRBJ2-2; possibly TRBD1 or TRBD2 for D (5 bases each). Germline CDR1 reads SGHNT; CDR2 reads YYREEE (reference sequence). V was pared by 4 bases and J by 2 bases, with 12 bases between. The CDR3 runs to 15 residues. CDR3 sequence reads: CASSAGTENTGELFF. The CDR3 bases are TGTGCCAGCAGCGCAGGGACGGAAAACACCGGGGAGCTGTTTTTT.

The V gene is TRBV5-1, the J gene TRBJ2-7, with TRBD1 matching 9 bases. Trimming took 4 bases from V and 4 from J; bases not matched to a gene: 12. There are 16 residues in the CDR3. In germline, CDR1 is SGHRS, CDR2 YFSETQ. The CDR3 DNA is TGCGCCAGCAGCCCTTCTCCGGGACAGGGAGCTTACGAGCAGTACTTC. This translates into CASSPSPGQGAYEQYF.

The CDR3 DNA follows: TGTGCCAGCAGTGCGGGGCTGTTCAATCAGCCCCAGCATTTT. Amino acids: CASSAGLFNQPQHF. This chain connects TRBV2 to TRBJ1-5, with D possibly TRBD1 on 5 matching bases. This CDR3 has 14 amino acids. Germline CDR1 is SNHLY and CDR2 is FYNNEI. V lost 4 bases, J lost 3 bases, and 10 bases lay in between.

This chain joins TRBV18 and TRBJ2-3; 8 bases line up with TRBD2. The CDR3 is 16 amino acids. Trimming cost V 5 bases and J 3 bases; bases outside gene matches: 10. Germline-derived CDR1 and CDR2 are KGHSH and LQKENI. The DNA of the CDR3 is TGTGCCAGCTCAAGGTTTGCGACTAGCGTTACAGATACGCAGTATTTT. Residues: CASSRFATSVTDTQYF.

This clone was recorded only once. The chain is built from TRBV5-1 and TRBJ2-2; weak D call: TRBD1 (5 bases). The V end was cut by 3 bases, the J end by 3 bases, with 15 bases between. CDR1 is SGHRS and CDR2 is YFSETQ in the germline V gene. This CDR3 has 16 residues. CDR3 loop: CASSSTVQGDTGELFF. In nucleotides, the CDR3 is TGCGCCAGCAGCTCGACAGTCCAAGGGGACACCGGGGAGCTGTTTTTT.

This chain connects TRBV6-5 to TRBJ2-7, with a possible D match to TRBD1 (6 bases). Deletions cut 6 bases from V and 2 bases from J, with 14 bases between. The CDR3 consists of 14 residues. The germline CDR1 and CDR2 sequences are MNHEY and SVGAGI. CDR3 protein: CASSGQSSTYEQYF. CDR3 coding DNA: TGTGCCAGCAGCGGACAGTCCTCTACCTACGAGCAGTACTTC.

The chain carries TRBV30 and TRBJ2-3; D uncertain. Looked up from germline, CDR1 is GTSNPN and CDR2 is SVGIG (reference sequence). The CDR3 covers 14 residues. V lost 7 bases and J 5 bases, leaving 19 bases between the germline ends. The CDR3 DNA sequence: TGTGCCTTGTCCGGGCCCCGATCGGGAGATACGCAGTATTTT. Protein product: CALSGPRSGDTQYF.

The chain couples TRBV14 to TRBJ2-7, with TRBD1 matching over 8 bases. Germline V gene sequence: CDR1 SGHDN, CDR2 FVKESK. The CDR3 is 15 residues long. V lost 3 bases, J lost 3 bases, and 7 bases stayed unmatched. The CDR3 coding sequence is TGTGCCAGCAGCCATGGGGCCAGGGGGCACTACGAGCAGTACTTC. Translated: CASSHGARGHYEQYF.